Listed here are 29 T cell receptor beta chains from one sample, sequenced in a study of blood T cells in healthy people across ages. A second PCR, run for about 7 to 11 cycles, used a sample-barcoded 5' primer plus a J-beta primer mix. TCRdb analysed the 5' RACE reads with MiXCR anew, one entry per CDR3 protein. This table has hundreds of thousands of distinct CDR3 sequences, 45% to 50% appearing once. The specimen was blood. Source of these receptors: a woman aged 55-70 years in good health.

The chain recombines TRBV7-3 with TRBJ2-1, with 7 bases aligning to TRBD2. The DNA matches TRBJ2-7 better at its end, which makes the J call doubtful. Germline V gene lookup returns CDR1 SGHTA and CDR2 FQGTGA. The CDR3 has 16 residues. CDR3 sequence (DNA): TGTGCCAGCAGCTTAATGGGCGGGAGCTCCTACAATGAGCAGTACTTC. It codes for CASSLMGGSSYNEQYF.

On this clonotype itself: A read error may be the cause here, since a much bigger clone is one base away. This sequence joins TRBV6-2 or TRBV6-3 and TRBJ1-3, with unresolved D. The CDR3 covers 11 residues. CDR1 is MNHEY, CDR2 SVGEGT, per germline. CDR3 nucleotides: TGTGCCATCGACTCTGGAAACACCGTATATTTT. It translates to CAIDSGNTVYF.

V gene TRBV20-1 combines with J gene TRBJ2-2; 9 bases line up with TRBD1. Germline-derived CDR1 and CDR2 are DFQATT and SNEGSKA (reference sequence). CDR3 length equals 15 residues. V shed 3 bases, J shed 3 bases, and the junction held 5 bases outside the gene matches. The CDR3 spells CSASSRDRDTGELFF. The CDR3 nucleotides read TGCAGTGCTAGCTCCCGGGACAGGGACACCGGGGAGCTGTTTTTT.

The chain joins TRBV20-1 to TRBJ2-5, with D possibly being TRBD2 (5 bases). Trimming stripped 6 bases from V and 11 bases from J, with 22 bases between. Germline values: CDR1 DFQATT, CDR2 SNEGSKA (reference sequence). This CDR3 region has 13 residues. CDR3 sequence (DNA): TGCAGTGCCCAAACCCGGGTCGGGGATGAGCAGTACTTC. It yields the protein CSAQTRVGDEQYF.

This sequence joins TRBV9 and TRBJ2-1; 9 nucleotides align to TRBD1. CDR3 length: 12 amino acids. After removal of 4 bases from V and 9 bases from J, the junction contained 2 bases not matched to a gene. Germline V gene data show CDR1 as SGDLS and CDR2 as YYNGEE. The CDR3 bases are TGTGCCAGCAGCAACAGGGGGCGTGAGCAGTTCTTC. It is translated as CASSNRGREQFF.

The chain joins TRBV5-1 to TRBJ2-3; D might be TRBD1 (6 bases). Germline loops: CDR1 SGHRS, CDR2 YFSETQ. The length of the CDR3 is 13 residues. V lost 7 bases to trimming and J lost 2 bases, with 11 bases between them. The CDR3 here is CASGQRFTDTQYF. In nucleotides, the CDR3 is TGCGCCAGCGGACAGAGGTTCACAGATACGCAGTATTTT.

This clonotype occurred a few times. V is TRBV27 and J is TRBJ2-1, with D hard to call. Trimming stripped 2 bases from V and 6 bases from J, with 14 bases between. Per germline, CDR1 MNHEY and CDR2 SMNVEV (reference sequence). This CDR3 has 15 residues. The CDR3 spells CASSLRPLVFNEQFF. The CDR3 region has the DNA TGTGCCAGCAGTTTACGGCCGTTAGTATTCAATGAGCAGTTCTTC.

The rearrangement joins TRBV4-3 to TRBJ1-3; D uncertain. The germline CDR1 and CDR2 sequences are LGHNA and YSLEER. The V and J ends lost 0 bases and 0 bases respectively, with 3 bases between them. The CDR3 has 14 residues. CDR3 region: CASSQDSSGNTIYF. CDR3 sequence (DNA): TGCGCCAGCAGCCAAGATAGCTCTGGAAACACCATATATTTT.

The chain carries TRBV20-1 and TRBJ2-3, with no clear D. Germline V gene lookup returns CDR1 DFQATT and CDR2 SNEGSKA (reference sequence). The CDR3 totals 14 residues. V lost 1 base and J lost 1, with 9 bases in between. The CDR3 spells CSARGRWGTDTQYF. In DNA form, the CDR3 reads TGCAGTGCTAGAGGGCGCTGGGGCACAGATACGCAGTATTTT.

The J gene is TRBJ2-7, the V gene TRBV29-1; tentatively, D is TRBD1 (6 bases). This CDR3 is 14 amino acids long. Germline CDR1 reads SQVTM; CDR2 reads ANQGSEA. V was trimmed by 7 bases and J by 1 base, leaving 17 bases between them. This chain's CDR3 is CSDPPTGHSYEQYF. In DNA, the CDR3 is TGCAGCGATCCCCCGACAGGTCATTCCTACGAGCAGTACTTC.

The rearrangement joins TRBV20-1 to TRBJ2-5; weak D call: TRBD1 (6 bases). Deletions cut 5 bases from V and 0 bases from J, with 13 bases between. The germline CDR1 and CDR2 sequences are DFQATT and SNEGSKA (reference sequence). The CDR3 is made up of 14 amino acids. The CDR3 region has the DNA TGCAGTGCTCAACAGGGCTCGTACCAAGAGACCCAGTACTTC. It encodes CSAQQGSYQETQYF.

Comments on this clonotype: Possible read error: a much larger clone is one base away. The chain couples TRBV7-8 to TRBJ2-5; possible D gene TRBD2, 6 bases. Trimming left V 7 bases short and J 2 bases short, with 14 bases between. Germline lookup yields CDR1 SGHVS and CDR2 FQNEAQ. This CDR3 is built from 14 residues. CDR3 DNA sequence: TGTGCCAGCAACTTCGGGACTCGACAAGAGACCCAGTACTTC. It yields the protein CASNFGTRQETQYF.

A few counts support this clonotype. V usage is TRBV6-2 or TRBV6-3 and J usage is TRBJ1-1; a weak D match, TRBD1 (6 bases). The germline CDR1 and CDR2 sequences are MNHEY and SVGEGT. V lost 5 bases, J lost 7 bases, and 17 bases lay in between. The CDR3 consists of 14 residues. The CDR3 coding sequence is TGTGCCAGCAGTGACCCCGGGGGCGCTTATGAAGCTTTCTTT. Translation gives CASSDPGGAYEAFF.

In this sample, this clonotype turned up many times. At one end, the junction sequence differs from germline, possibly due to a read error. The CDR3 nucleotides read TGCGCCAGCAGCTTCACAGATACGCAGTATTTT. As protein: CASSFTDTQYF. The chain is built from TRBV28 and TRBJ2-3; the D is unclear. The CDR3 spans 11 residues. In germline, CDR1 is MDHEN, CDR2 SYDVKM.

This sequence joins TRBV29-1 and TRBJ1-1, with D uncertain. Germline V gene data show CDR1 as SQVTM and CDR2 as ANQGSEA. The V gene lost 5 bases and the J gene lost 3 bases, with 10 bases spanning the gap. CDR3 length equals 12 residues. The chain's CDR3 is CSVSPGDTEAFF. As DNA, the CDR3 is TGCAGCGTTTCCCCCGGGGACACTGAAGCTTTCTTT.

The rearrangement uses TRBV7-3 and TRBJ2-4, with TRBD2 matching 11 bases. Per germline, CDR1 SGHTA and CDR2 FQGTGA. Trimming cost V 4 bases and J 6 bases; bases outside gene matches: 11. The CDR3 covers 17 residues. The CDR3: CASSSTSGTPGGNIQYF. CDR3 in DNA: TGTGCCAGCAGCTCGACTAGCGGGACTCCCGGCGGAAACATTCAGTACTTC. The complete variable domain, with remaining parts taken from reference TRBV7-3 and TRBJ2-4, reads GAGVSQTPSNKVTEKGKYVELRCDPISGHTALYWYRQSLGQGPEFLIYFQGTGAADDSGLPNDRFFAVRPEGSVSTLKIQRTERGDSAVYLCASSSTSGTPGGNIQYFGAGTRLSVL.

V usage is TRBV5-1 and J usage is TRBJ2-1; the D gene is possibly TRBD2 (5 bases). The CDR3 covers 14 residues. Germline CDR1 is SGHRS and CDR2 is YFSETQ. V lost 7 bases to trimming and J lost 6 bases, with 17 bases between them. CDR3 protein: CASSRTRGSNEQFF. In DNA, the CDR3 is TGCGCCAGCTCCCGCACCCGGGGTAGCAATGAGCAGTTCTTC.

This clonotype came up once. The chain recombines TRBV20-1 with TRBJ2-1, with D perhaps TRBD2 (5 bases). CDR1 and CDR2 from the germline V gene are DFQATT and SNEGSKA (reference sequence). The V and J ends lost 1 base and 4 bases respectively, with 23 bases between them. CDR3 length equals 18 residues. CDR3 protein: CSARARLSPRVSYNEQFF. The CDR3 nucleotides are TGCAGTGCTAGAGCTCGTCTTTCACCGCGGGTTAGTTACAATGAGCAGTTCTTC.

About this clonotype itself: The junction shows a germline mismatch at one end, possibly a read error. V gene TRBV10-3 combines with J gene TRBJ1-2; tentative D call: TRBD1 (6 bases). Germline V CDR1 and CDR2: ENHRY, SYGVKD. The CDR3 consists of 15 residues. The CDR3, as DNA: TGTGCCCTCAGTGAGATCGAACAGGGATCTGATGGCTACACCTTC. Translating it yields CALSEIEQGSDGYTF.

This clonotype was detected a few times. CDR3 DNA sequence: TGCAGTGCTATTTCGCAGGTTCATAACTATGGCTACACCTTC. It is translated as CSAISQVHNYGYTF. The gene calls are TRBV20-1 and TRBJ1-2; D is undetermined. V lost 4 bases and J lost 1, with 13 bases in between. Germline CDR1 DFQATT, CDR2 SNEGSKA (reference sequence). This CDR3 comprises 14 residues.

This chain joins TRBV20-1 and TRBJ2-4; 8 bases agree with TRBD1. The germline CDR1 and CDR2 sequences are DFQATT and SNEGSKA (reference sequence). This CDR3 region has 13 residues. V was pared by 5 bases and J by 13 bases, with 13 bases of the junction left unmatched. DNA for the CDR3: TGCAGTGCTGCTCCGACAGGGGTGTATGAGCAGTACTTC. It specifies CSAAPTGVYEQYF.

The table lists this clonotype with a few counts. The rearrangement links TRBV20-1 to TRBJ1-4; D unclear. Germline lookup yields CDR1 DFQATT and CDR2 SNEGSKA (reference sequence). V shed 3 bases and J shed 4 bases, with 6 bases lying between them. The length of the CDR3 is 12 residues. The CDR3 DNA follows: TGCAGTGCTAGGTGGGGTAATGAAAAACTGTTTTTT. Translating it yields CSARWGNEKLFF.

The J gene is TRBJ2-5, the V gene TRBV24-1; maybe TRBD2 (6 bases). Germline V gene data show CDR1 as KGHDR and CDR2 as SFDVKD. The CDR3 runs to 18 residues. Trimming left V 4 bases short and J 11 bases short, with 31 bases between. The CDR3 bases are TGTGCCACCAGTGAGAAGTCCTGGAAGGCGGGACGTACCAATGAGCAGTACTTC. Amino acids: CATSEKSWKAGRTNEQYF.

The chain carries TRBV29-1 and TRBJ2-7; 9 bases are a match to TRBD1. After removal of 6 bases from V and 5 bases from J, the junction contained 2 bases not matched to a gene. The germline gives CDR1 SQVTM, CDR2 ANQGSEA. The CDR3 extends over 11 amino acids. The CDR3 DNA sequence: TGCAGCGTGGGGACAGGGAACGAGCAGTACTTC. Translating gives CSVGTGNEQYF.

V gene TRBV27 combines with J gene TRBJ1-2; a possible D gene is TRBD1 (5 bases). The CDR3 contains 14 residues. The germline V and J ends were trimmed by 6 bases and 4 bases, with 15 bases remaining between them. Per the germline V gene, CDR1 is MNHEY and CDR2 is SMNVEV (reference sequence). The CDR3, as DNA: TGTGCCAGCAGAGCTGAGGAGGGGCGCTATGGCTACACCTTC. Translation gives CASRAEEGRYGYTF.

The J gene is TRBJ2-7, the V gene TRBV3-1, with D unresolved. The J call is doubtful: the DNA matches TRBJ2-4 better. CDR1 is LGHDT and CDR2 is YNNKEL in the germline V gene (reference sequence). The CDR3 extends over 14 amino acids. Here the CDR3 DNA reads TGTGCCAGCAGCCAAGCTACAGAAGTCAGCATTCAGTACTTC. Translation: CASSQATEVSIQYF.

This clonotype has a handful of counts. The chain has TRBV5-1 and TRBJ2-7; 8 bases map to TRBD2. Trimming took 2 bases from V and 7 from J; bases not matched to a gene: 8. This CDR3 is 14 amino acids long. CDR1 and CDR2 from the germline V gene are SGHRS and YFSETQ. This chain's CDR3 is CASSFQRETEEQYF. In DNA, the CDR3 is TGCGCCAGCAGCTTCCAGCGGGAGACAGAAGAGCAGTACTTC. The full variable domain, rest sourced from reference TRBV5-1 and TRBJ2-7, is KAGVTQTPRYLIKTRGQQVTLSCSPISGHRSVSWYQQTPGQGLQFLFEYFSETQRNKGNFPGRFSGRQFSNSRSEMNVSTLELGDSALYLCASSFQRETEEQYFGPGTRLTVT.

This clonotype has a handful of counts. The V call is TRBV6-2 or TRBV6-3, the J call TRBJ1-6; no definite D call. Looked up from germline, CDR1 is MNHEY and CDR2 is SVGEGT. V lost 7 bases and J 9 bases, leaving 13 bases between the germline ends. The CDR3 totals 13 residues. The CDR3 protein is CASIGRERSPLHF. CDR3 nucleotide sequence: TGTGCCAGCATTGGGCGGGAACGTTCACCCCTCCACTTT.

Ten or more counts support this clonotype. The V call is TRBV12-3 or TRBV12-4, the J call TRBJ2-5; no definite D call. With 5 bases removed from V and 11 bases from J, the gap between germline ends came to 18 bases. The CDR3 totals 13 residues. This CDR3 reads CASSALEALEQYF. The CDR3 DNA reads as TGTGCCAGCAGTGCCTTAGAGGCCCTTGAGCAGTACTTC.